The 14 T cell receptor beta chains below were found in one sample sequenced in a study of graft-versus-host responses after intestinal transplantation. These receptors have no identified antigens. Data came from immunoSEQ multiplex PCR; TCRdb stores just in-frame clones and leaves some out. The sample records about 120,000 clones, just over 90% being singletons. The specimen comprised unstimulated CD4+ T cells sorted from spleen or lymph node cells, sampled before intestinal transplant. The receptors come from a human donor who received an intestinal transplant.

The chain recombines TRBV12-5 with TRBJ2-5; D perhaps matches TRBD1 (6 bases). V shed 0 bases and J shed 5 bases, with 13 bases lying between them. CDR3 length: 15 amino acids. Germline lookup yields CDR1 LGHNT and CDR2 FRNRAP. The CDR3 sequence is CASGLVTGRKETQYF. The CDR3 DNA is TGTGCTAGTGGTTTGGTTACAGGGAGAAAGGAGACCCAGTACTTC.

V is TRBV6-5 and J is TRBJ1-6; no clear D gene. This CDR3 contains 15 residues. Trimming left V 5 bases short and J 8 bases short, with 16 bases between. Germline V lookup: CDR1 MNHEY, CDR2 SVGAGI. The CDR3 sequence is CASSPMSAGHSPLHF. The CDR3 region has the DNA TGTGCCAGCAGTCCTATGTCCGCGGGTCATTCACCCCTCCACTTT.

The rearrangement joins TRBV7-7 to TRBJ2-7; 11 bases are shared with TRBD2. J was trimmed by 4 bases and V by 5 bases; bases with no gene match: 4. The CDR3 totals 14 residues. CDR1 and CDR2 from the germline V gene are SSHAT and FNYEAQ (reference sequence). This CDR3 is CASSAGTSGYEQYF. The CDR3 DNA reads as TGTGCCAGCAGCGCCGGGACTAGCGGATACGAGCAGTACTTC.

This clone was recorded only once. V is TRBV7-2 and J is TRBJ1-2; 7 bases are shared with TRBD1. Germline assignment: CDR1 SGHTA and CDR2 FQGNSA. CDR3 length: 19 amino acids. Trimming took 5 bases from V and 2 from J; bases not matched to a gene: 20. The CDR3 region has the DNA TGTGCCAGCAGCGGAACCGGGACAGATGAGAAAAAAACAAACTATGGCTACACCTTC. As protein: CASSGTGTDEKKTNYGYTF.

The V call is TRBV4-3, the J call TRBJ1-3; D is unresolved. This CDR3 has 16 amino acids. Trimming took 0 bases from V and 0 from J, leaving 9 bases between them. Germline-derived CDR1 and CDR2 are LGHNA and YSLEER. DNA for the CDR3: TGCGCCAGCAGCCAAGATCTTCGGGACTCTGGAAACACCATATATTTT. Protein product: CASSQDLRDSGNTIYF.

The chain uses TRBV6-1 and TRBJ2-3, with 14 bases that match TRBD2. Germline assignment: CDR1 MNHNS and CDR2 SASEGT. V gave up 6 bases and J gave up 6 bases; unmatched junction bases: 5. This CDR3 contains 15 residues. CDR3 in DNA: TGTGCCAGCAGACGACTAGCGGGGGGGCCCGATACGCAGTATTTT. Its translation: CASRRLAGGPDTQYF.

The V call is TRBV6-1, the J call TRBJ2-7; TRBD1 might be the D (5 bases). V lost 6 bases, J lost 2 bases, and 11 bases lay in between. In germline, CDR1 is MNHNS, CDR2 SASEGT. CDR3 length equals 13 residues. DNA of the CDR3: TGTGCCAGCAGCCCTCAGGGAACCTACGAGCAGTACTTC. Protein product: CASSPQGTYEQYF.

The chain joins TRBV28 to TRBJ2-3; TRBD2 matches at 7 bases. CDR1 is MDHEN, CDR2 SYDVKM, per germline. The CDR3 contains 15 residues. V shed 6 bases, J shed 2 bases, and the junction held 8 bases outside the gene matches. The CDR3 region is CASSSLAESTDTQYF. The CDR3 bases are TGTGCCAGCAGCTCTCTAGCGGAGTCCACAGATACGCAGTATTTT.

This chain joins TRBV7-2 and TRBJ2-2, with 10 bases fitting TRBD2. Germline CDR1 SGHTA, CDR2 FQGNSA. With V trimmed by 2 bases and J by 4 bases, 1 base remained unmatched. The CDR3 loop spans 15 amino acids. The CDR3 spells CASSLSGGATGELFF. CDR3 sequence (DNA): TGTGCCAGCAGCTTAAGCGGGGGGGCCACCGGGGAGCTGTTTTTT.

This rearrangement joins TRBV27 to TRBJ2-1, with a tentative D call TRBD1 (5 bases). CDR1 and CDR2 from the germline V gene are MNHEY and SMNVEV (reference sequence). There are 18 residues in the CDR3. V gave up 5 bases and J gave up 0 bases, with 20 bases separating them. For the CDR3, the DNA is TGTGCCAGCAGTACCACCTACCCGACAGAGAGCTCCTACAATGAGCAGTTCTTC. Translated, it gives CASSTTYPTESSYNEQFF.

The gene calls are TRBV6-5 and TRBJ2-7; D not certain. V was trimmed by 8 bases and J by 0 bases, leaving 8 bases between them. The CDR3 runs 12 residues. From germline, CDR1 is MNHEY and CDR2 SVGAGI. CDR3: CASSHSSYEQYF. The CDR3 nucleotides are TGTGCCAGCTCCCATAGCTCCTACGAGCAGTACTTC.

This clone was observed once. The chain is built from TRBV25-1 and TRBJ2-1; D is undetermined. This CDR3 has 15 residues. Trimming pared 8 bases from V and 2 bases from J, leaving 16 bases between. CDR1 is MGHDK and CDR2 is SYGVNS in the germline V gene. Written as DNA, the CDR3 is TGTGCCAGCTCTAAAGATGGCGGAGCCTACAATGAGCAGTTCTTC. Translation gives CASSKDGGAYNEQFF.

The J gene is TRBJ2-5, the V gene TRBV5-1, with a tentative D call TRBD2 (6 bases). The CDR3 loop spans 14 amino acids. Germline assignment: CDR1 SGHRS and CDR2 YFSETQ. V was pared by 4 bases and J by 5 bases, with 15 bases between. The CDR3 DNA reads TGCGCCAGCAGCCCCGGAGGGACCGGGGAGACCCAGTACTTC. This sequence encodes CASSPGGTGETQYF.

The chain carries TRBV30 and TRBJ1-3; 7 nucleotides align to TRBD1. V lost 1 base, J lost 0 bases, and 21 bases stayed unmatched. CDR1 is GTSNPN, CDR2 SVGIG, per germline (reference sequence). CDR3 size: 21 residues. The CDR3 DNA reads TGTGCCTGGAGTGGGGGAGGACAGGAGGTTTCGCCAGCCCTCTCTGGAAACACCATATATTTT. Translating gives CAWSGGGQEVSPALSGNTIYF.